This TCR beta chain was recorded in a study of CD8 T cells in Susac syndrome. There are 18 residues in the CDR3. Unmatched junction bases numbered 9, after V lost 6 bases and J lost 0 bases. Germline assignment: CDR1 PRHDT and CDR2 FYEKMQ (reference sequence). RNA totalling about 0.45 to 1 ug underwent reverse transcription with random hexamers. Via MiXCR, TCRdb re-called the immunoSEQ multiplex PCR reads, giving one row per CDR3 protein. The profile shows around 170,000 distinct CDR3 sequences, 85% to 95% of them singletons. The chain uses TRBV13 and TRBJ2-6, with TRBD1 identical over 9 bases. This clonotype originated in a human donor with Susac syndrome. The sequencing sample was made of CD8+ T cells from PBMCs. CDR3 coding DNA: TGTGCCAGCAGGGCCTCGGTGACAGGGGGCTCTGGGGCCAACGTCCTGACTTTC. It specifies CASRASVTGGSGANVLTF.